This paragraph reports one T cell receptor beta chain. Its antigen is as yet unknown. The data are from a study of cytomegalovirus exposure and HLA in healthy donors. The wider study: Prior work identified some 120 million unique TCR beta sequences in 150 million to 200 million T cells.

Study-wide findings and caveats: The authors confirmed in vitro that three CMV-associated chains were specific for CMV antigens. According to a later analysis, most TCR beta chains associated with CMV appeared HLA-restricted. Earlier results showed most TCR beta V segments being productive about 87% or about 30% of the time.

With 60 Vbeta and 13 Jbeta primers, the PCR was carried out. Clones were sequenced by immunoSEQ multiplex PCR, and TCRdb holds only the in-frame ones, with some missing. The sample includes about 95,000 clones, around four fifths of them seen just once. Germline loops: CDR1 SGHDN, CDR2 FVKESK. Trimming took off 4 bases at V and 0 bases at J, with 19 bases between the two ends. This CDR3 region has 18 residues. The rearrangement links TRBV14 to TRBJ1-3; no firm D call. The receptor was isolated from a middle-aged woman in good health and CMV-seronegative. Sequencing used PBMCs. CDR3 protein: CASSRTGFEGLSGNTIYF. The CDR3 DNA reads as TGTGCCAGCAGCCGAACGGGGTTTGAGGGCCTCTCTGGAAACACCATATATTTT.